This T cell receptor beta chain was sequenced in a study of blood T cell repertoires in COVID-19. Germline CDR1 is MNHEY and CDR2 is SVGAGI. V lost 8 bases and J 2 bases, leaving 13 bases between the germline ends. The length of the CDR3 is 14 residues. The method was immunoSEQ multiplex PCR; TCRdb's version includes in-frame clones alone and lacks a portion of them. In the table there are about 250,000 clones, 89% of which are singletons. The sample consisted of PBMCs or T cells enriched from blood (not recorded which). This sequence originates from a woman aged 25-40 years with acute COVID-19. The chain carries TRBV6-5 and TRBJ1-5; tentative D call: TRBD1 (5 bases). For the CDR3, the DNA is TGTGCCAGCGTGGGGGGTCTGGGCAATCAGCCCCAGCATTTT. It encodes CASVGGLGNQPQHF.